A selection of T cell receptor beta chains follows, all from one sample in a study of blood T cell repertoires in COVID-19. Using immunoSEQ multiplex PCR, the repertoire was profiled, and TCRdb retains in-frame clones only, with some absent. The repertoire has about 140,000 clones, around 82% of them found once; the top ten carry 4%. Sequencing was carried out using peripheral blood. Receptors were obtained from a woman aged 55-69 years with acute or convalescent COVID-19. Each CDR3 is given with its conserved first and last residue. The D gene is left open where the match is weak. Clone size, where shown, is once, few, many, or a class for clones that have expanded.

j_call d_call v_call clone_size cdr3_aa cdr3_nt
TRBJ2-3 - TRBV3-1/TRBV3-2 - CASSQDARGRRYF TGTGCCAGCAGCCAAGATGCCCGGGGAAGGAGGTATTTT
TRBJ1-3 - TRBV29-1 - CSVEEGQVTSGNTIYF TGCAGCGTTGAGGAGGGGCAGGTGACCTCTGGAAACACCATATATTTT
TRBJ1-1 - TRBV28 - CASSFQKTGLRMNTEAFF TGTGCCAGCAGTTTCCAAAAGACAGGTTTACGAATGAACACTGAAGCTTTCTTT
TRBJ2-2 - TRBV23-1 - CASSGDTEKNTGELFF TGCGCCAGCAGTGGGGACACAGAAAAGAACACCGGGGAGCTGTTTTTT
TRBJ1-1 - TRBV7-8 - CASSLALTVQEAFF TGTGCCAGCAGCTTAGCGCTGACAGTTCAAGAAGCTTTCTTT
TRBJ1-2 - TRBV30 - CAWSLGSGYTF TGTGCCTGGAGCCTTGGCTCGGGCTACACCTTC
TRBJ1-2 - TRBV7-9 - CASSFDSYGYTF TGTGCCAGCAGCTTCGACAGTTATGGCTACACCTTC
TRBJ1-2 TRBD1 TRBV12-3/TRBV12-4 - CASSTGQGYGYTF TGTGCCAGCAGTACCGGACAGGGGTATGGCTACACCTTC
TRBJ1-1 - TRBV7-8 - CASSLESSGVGTEAFF TGTGCCAGCAGCTTAGAGTCGTCAGGGGTTGGCACTGAAGCTTTCTTT
TRBJ2-1 - TRBV7-3 - CASSLTPDSAGEQFF TGTGCCAGCAGCTTGACGCCGGACAGTGCTGGTGAGCAGTTCTTC
TRBJ2-7 - TRBV3-1/TRBV3-2 - CASSQALSSSYEQYF TGTGCCAGCAGCCAAGCTCTTTCTAGCTCCTACGAGCAGTACTTC
TRBJ1-2 TRBD1 TRBV19 - CASNMSPGTGYGYTF TGTGCCAGTAATATGTCTCCCGGGACAGGCTATGGCTACACCTTC
TRBJ2-3 - TRBV18 - CASSPPGADTQYF TGTGCCAGCTCACCACCAGGGGCAGATACGCAGTATTTT
TRBJ2-1 - TRBV10-3 - CASSLLEYNEQFF TGTGCCTCATCACTACTAGAATACAATGAGCAGTTCTTC
TRBJ2-1 - TRBV2 - CASSDRARMNEQFF TGTGCCAGCAGTGACAGGGCCAGGATGAATGAGCAGTTCTTC
TRBJ2-2 TRBD2 TRBV18 - CASSPRSLAGGSTGELFF TGTGCCAGCTCACCACGGTCGCTAGCGGGAGGTTCGACCGGGGAGCTGTTTTTT
TRBJ2-3 TRBD2 TRBV7-2 - CASRTPSGRAFTDTQYF TGTGCCAGCAGAACACCCAGCGGGAGGGCCTTTACAGATACGCAGTATTTT
TRBJ2-7 TRBD2 TRBV3-1/TRBV3-2 once CASSQGLAGGGEQYF TGTGCCAGCAGCCAAGGACTAGCGGGAGGCGGCGAGCAGTACTTC
TRBJ1-2 - TRBV6-5 - CASRMTENYGYTF TGTGCCAGCAGAATGACAGAGAACTATGGCTACACCTTC
TRBJ1-5 TRBD1 TRBV19 - CASSPRGGTGQNQPQHF TGTGCCAGTAGTCCAAGGGGTGGGACAGGGCAGAATCAGCCCCAGCATTTT
TRBJ1-2 - TRBV6-6 few CASIADWEGYGYTF TGTGCCAGCATCGCCGACTGGGAGGGCTATGGCTACACCTTC
TRBJ2-7 TRBD2 TRBV5-1 - CASSLRATSGRAGSYEQYF TGCGCCAGCAGCTTGAGGGCGACTAGCGGGAGGGCCGGGTCCTACGAGCAGTACTTC
TRBJ1-4 - TRBV10-3 - CAISASGSRDEKLFF TGTGCCATCAGTGCCTCAGGGTCCCGGGATGAAAAACTGTTTTTT
TRBJ2-2 - TRBV7-3 - CASSKTVTGELFF TGTGCCAGCAGTAAGACAGTTACTGGGGAGCTGTTTTTT
TRBJ1-1 TRBD1 TRBV19 - CASTGTGTNTEAFF TGTGCCAGTACGGGGACAGGGACGAACACTGAAGCTTTCTTT
TRBJ1-2 - TRBV5-1 - CASSLVVGGLAGYTF TGCGCCAGCAGCTTGGTAGTCGGGGGATTGGCGGGCTACACCTTC
TRBJ1-3 - TRBV5-5 - CASSFSAGRTGNTIYF TGTGCCAGCAGCTTTTCGGCGGGGAGAACTGGAAACACCATATATTTT
TRBJ2-3 - TRBV5-1 - CASSLEPMISSTDTQYF TGCGCCAGCAGCTTGGAACCTATGATTTCTAGCACAGATACGCAGTATTTT
TRBJ2-7 - TRBV5-4 - CASSPGGLGYEQYF TGTGCCAGCAGTCCGGGGGGCCTCGGCTACGAGCAGTACTTC
TRBJ1-4 - TRBV7-8 - CASSLTEGIGEKLFF TGTGCCAGCAGCTTAACGGAGGGAATAGGGGAAAAACTGTTTTTT
TRBJ2-1 - TRBV28 - CASSWAGAIYNEQFF TGTGCCAGCAGTTGGGCAGGGGCCATCTACAATGAGCAGTTCTTC
TRBJ1-2 - TRBV5-1 - CASGSRREGNYGYTF TGCGCCAGCGGATCTCGACGGGAGGGTAACTATGGCTACACCTTC
TRBJ1-1 - TRBV18 - CASSIMERTEAFF TGTGCCAGCTCAATAATGGAGCGTACTGAAGCTTTCTTT
TRBJ1-2 - TRBV15 few CATSRDGEEGLQF TGTGCCACCAGCAGAGATGGGGAGGAGGGGTTACAATTC
TRBJ1-3 - TRBV5-4 - CASSLASQRGNTIYF TGTGCCAGCAGCTTGGCCTCTCAGCGTGGAAACACCATATATTTT
TRBJ1-5 TRBD1 TRBV18 - CASSQDRGLGQPQHF TGTGCCAGCTCACAGGACAGGGGGCTCGGACAGCCCCAGCATTTT
TRBJ2-7 - TRBV11-2 once CASSLYNKGALGYEQYF TGTGCCAGCAGCTTATACAACAAGGGAGCACTTGGGTACGAGCAGTACTTC
TRBJ1-6 - TRBV30 once CAWSVYRANSPLHF TGTGCCTGGAGTGTATACAGGGCGAATTCACCCCTCCACTTT
TRBJ1-5 - TRBV19 - CASNTRGPNQPQHF TGTGCCAGTAATACCAGGGGACCGAATCAGCCCCAGCATTTT
TRBJ2-1 TRBD2 TRBV5-1 - CASSLGASGTNEQFF TGCGCCAGCAGCTTGGGGGCTAGCGGGACTAATGAGCAGTTCTTC
TRBJ1-3 TRBD1 TRBV3-1/TRBV3-2 - CASSQDERGTGQNTIYF TGTGCCAGCAGCCAAGACGAGCGTGGGACAGGGCAGAACACCATATATTTT
TRBJ2-7 TRBD1 TRBV5-1 - CASSRQGDSYEQYF TGCGCCAGCAGCAGACAGGGGGATTCCTACGAGCAGTACTTC
TRBJ2-7 - TRBV2 few CASSESGAGREQYF TGTGCCAGCAGTGAGTCTGGGGCAGGTAGGGAGCAGTACTTC
TRBJ2-7 TRBD2 TRBV30 - CAWSSGRAGGREQYF TGTGCCTGGAGTTCCGGAAGGGCGGGAGGGCGCGAGCAGTACTTC
TRBJ2-7 TRBD2 TRBV7-9 - CASRTGTTAEQYF TGTGCCAGCAGAACTGGGACTACTGCCGAGCAGTACTTC
TRBJ1-1 - TRBV19 - CASSPPTGNTEAFF TGTGCCAGTAGTCCGCCGACAGGGAACACTGAAGCTTTCTTT
TRBJ1-2 TRBD1 TRBV30 few CAWSAGGLLYGYTF TGTGCCTGGAGTGCAGGGGGCTTACTCTATGGCTACACCTTC
TRBJ2-7 - TRBV5-1 - CASSLSLQGPYEQYF TGCGCCAGCAGCTTGTCCTTGCAGGGGCCCTACGAGCAGTACTTC
TRBJ2-7 TRBD2 TRBV11-3 - CASSSLAGARYEQYF TGTGCCAGCAGTTCCCTAGCGGGAGCTCGGTACGAGCAGTACTTC
TRBJ1-1 - TRBV6-5 - CASSQRGLANTEAFF TGTGCCAGCAGCCAGCGAGGGCTGGCCAACACTGAAGCTTTCTTT
TRBJ1-5 TRBD1 TRBV9 once CASSAQGAGQPQHF TGTGCCAGCAGCGCCCAGGGGGCTGGTCAGCCCCAGCATTTT
TRBJ2-2 TRBD1 TRBV5-4 - CASSLGGQGAGELFF TGTGCCAGCAGCTTGGGGGGACAGGGGGCCGGGGAGCTGTTTTTT
TRBJ2-7 TRBD2 TRBV20-1 - CSASVTGTSGPYEQYF TGCAGTGCTAGTGTAACCGGGACTAGCGGACCCTACGAGCAGTACTTC
TRBJ2-3 TRBD2 TRBV6-5 - CASSRLAASTDTQYF TGTGCCAGCAGTCGACTAGCGGCTAGCACAGATACGCAGTATTTT
TRBJ2-5 TRBD2 TRBV5-4 - CASSRSGLAGWETQYF TGTGCCAGCAGCCGCAGCGGACTAGCGGGATGGGAGACCCAGTACTTC
TRBJ2-7 TRBD1 TRBV19 - CASSIGTARYEQYF TGTGCCAGTAGTATCGGGACAGCTAGGTACGAGCAGTACTTC
TRBJ2-3 TRBD1 TRBV2 once CASFSEGATTDTQYF TGTGCCAGCTTTAGCGAGGGGGCGACGACAGATACGCAGTATTTT
TRBJ2-5 TRBD2 TRBV12-5 - CASGPGLTRETQYF TGTGCTAGTGGTCCGGGACTAACTCGGGAGACCCAGTACTTC
TRBJ1-1 - TRBV7-2 - CASSRRDPGAEAFF TGTGCCAGCAGCCGGCGGGACCCCGGAGCTGAAGCTTTCTTT
TRBJ2-2 - TRBV5-4 - CASSSGTGELFF TGTGCCAGCAGCTCCGGGACAGGGGAGCTGTTTTTT